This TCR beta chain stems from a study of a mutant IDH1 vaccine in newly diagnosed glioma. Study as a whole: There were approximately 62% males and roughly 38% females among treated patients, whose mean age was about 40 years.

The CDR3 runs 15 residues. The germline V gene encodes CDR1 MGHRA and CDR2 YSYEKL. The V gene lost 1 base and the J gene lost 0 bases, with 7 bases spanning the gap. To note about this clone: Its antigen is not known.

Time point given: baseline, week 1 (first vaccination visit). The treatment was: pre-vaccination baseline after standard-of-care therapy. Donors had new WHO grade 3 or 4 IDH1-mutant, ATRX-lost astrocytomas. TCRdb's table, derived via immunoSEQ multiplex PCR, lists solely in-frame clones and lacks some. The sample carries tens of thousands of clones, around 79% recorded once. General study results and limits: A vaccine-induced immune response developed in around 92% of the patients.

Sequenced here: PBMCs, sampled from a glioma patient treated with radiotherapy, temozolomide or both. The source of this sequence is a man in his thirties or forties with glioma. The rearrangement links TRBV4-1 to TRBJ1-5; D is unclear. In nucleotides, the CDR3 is TGCGCCAGCAGCCAAGGGTTCCTTAGCAATCAGCCCCAGCATTTT. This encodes CASSQGFLSNQPQHF.